The clone carrying this T cell receptor beta chain was detected once. Its antigen is not identified. The data were obtained in a study of T cell responses to AZD1222 COVID-19 vaccine. Whole-study results and caveats: Unmutated variant regions are reportedly the target of nearly half of TCRs that are spike-specific. Repertoires were collected only later (after the peak T cell response had occurred). White British people made up most donors, females outnumbered males, and clonal diversity was possibly underestimated. Only a handful of AZD1222 recipients were seropositive at baseline.

The repertoire was sequenced with immunoSEQ multiplex PCR; TCRdb's copy has only in-frame clones and lacks some. This table holds around 130,000 clones, 85% to 90% found once. Per germline, CDR1 MRHNA and CDR2 SNTAGT. This CDR3 has 14 amino acids. V shed 3 bases, J shed 8 bases, and the junction held 4 bases outside the gene matches. The sample in question was peripheral blood, obtained on day 0 of AZD1222 vaccination. The V call is TRBV6-4, the J call TRBJ1-5, with TRBD1 identical over 10 bases. The TCR was taken from an adult in good health. This chain's CDR3 is CASSETGGLEPQHF. CDR3 nucleotide sequence: TGTGCCAGCAGTGAGACAGGGGGCTTGGAGCCCCAGCATTTT.